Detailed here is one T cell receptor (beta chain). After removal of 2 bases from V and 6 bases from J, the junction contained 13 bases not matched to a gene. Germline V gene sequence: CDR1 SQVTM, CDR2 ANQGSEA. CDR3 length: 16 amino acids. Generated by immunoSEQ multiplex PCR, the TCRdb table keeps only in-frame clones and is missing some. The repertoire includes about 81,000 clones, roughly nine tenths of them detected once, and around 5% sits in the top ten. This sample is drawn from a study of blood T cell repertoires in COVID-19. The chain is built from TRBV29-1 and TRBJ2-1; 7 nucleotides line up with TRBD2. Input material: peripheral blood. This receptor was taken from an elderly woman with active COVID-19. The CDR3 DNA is TGCAGCGTTGAATGGAGGAGGCCTAGGGAGGGCAATGAGCAGTTCTTC. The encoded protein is CSVEWRRPREGNEQFF.